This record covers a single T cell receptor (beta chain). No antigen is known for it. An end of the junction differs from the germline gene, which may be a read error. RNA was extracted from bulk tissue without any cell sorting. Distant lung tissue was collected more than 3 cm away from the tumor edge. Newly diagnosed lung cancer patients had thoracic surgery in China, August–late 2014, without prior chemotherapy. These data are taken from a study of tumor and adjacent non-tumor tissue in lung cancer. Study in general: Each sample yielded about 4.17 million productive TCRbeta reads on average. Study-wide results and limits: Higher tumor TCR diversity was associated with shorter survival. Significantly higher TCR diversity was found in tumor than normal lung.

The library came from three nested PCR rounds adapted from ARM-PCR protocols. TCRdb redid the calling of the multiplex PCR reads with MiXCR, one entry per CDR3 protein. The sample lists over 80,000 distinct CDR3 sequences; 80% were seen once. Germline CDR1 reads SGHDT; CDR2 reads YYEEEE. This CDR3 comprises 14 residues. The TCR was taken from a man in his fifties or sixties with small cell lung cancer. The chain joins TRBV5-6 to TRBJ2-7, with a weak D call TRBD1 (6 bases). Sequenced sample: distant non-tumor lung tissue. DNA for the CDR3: TGTGCCAGCAGCTTGACAGGGATGGCCTACGAACAGTACTTC. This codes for CASSLTGMAYEQYF.